This TCR beta chain was captured in a study of Graves' ophthalmopathy and Graves' hyperthyroidism. As the template, RNA transcripts were used to amplify TCR beta CDR3 regions. The authors performed first-round RT-PCR with HTBI primers and then a second-round multiplex PCR. TCRdb reanalysed the multiplex PCR reads using MiXCR and keeps one entry per CDR3 protein. The profile shows 300,000 to 450,000 distinct CDR3 sequences, 17% of them singletons. Lactation, pregnancy, uncontrolled infections and other autoimmune diseases were all grounds for excluding patients. The CDR3 contains 15 residues. Per the germline V gene, CDR1 is GTSNPN and CDR2 is SVGIG (reference sequence). Deletions cut 5 bases from V and 0 bases from J, with 11 bases between.

V gene TRBV30 combines with J gene TRBJ2-6; D is uncertain. The sample taken for sequencing was peripheral blood. This receptor was taken from an adult woman with stable Graves' hyperthyroidism. DNA for the CDR3: TGTGCCTGGGCCCTTGGCTACTCTGGGGCCAACGTCCTGACTTTC. Translation: CAWALGYSGANVLTF.